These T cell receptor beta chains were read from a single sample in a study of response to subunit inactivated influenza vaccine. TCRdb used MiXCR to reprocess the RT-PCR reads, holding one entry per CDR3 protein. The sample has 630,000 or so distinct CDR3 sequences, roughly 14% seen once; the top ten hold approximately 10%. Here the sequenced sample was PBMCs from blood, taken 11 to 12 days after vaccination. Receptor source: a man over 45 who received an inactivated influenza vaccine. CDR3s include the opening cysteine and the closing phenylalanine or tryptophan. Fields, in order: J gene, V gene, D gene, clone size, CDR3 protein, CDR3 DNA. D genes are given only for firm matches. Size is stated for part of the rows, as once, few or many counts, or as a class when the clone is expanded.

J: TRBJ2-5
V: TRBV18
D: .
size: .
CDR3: CASSLTSPQETQYF
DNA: TGTGCCAGCTCACTTACTAGTCCACAAGAGACCCAGTACTTC

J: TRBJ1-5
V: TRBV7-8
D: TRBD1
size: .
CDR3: CASSNRDRNQPQHF
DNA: TGTGCCAGCAGCAACCGGGACAGAAATCAGCCCCAGCATTTT

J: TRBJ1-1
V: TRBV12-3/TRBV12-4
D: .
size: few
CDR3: CASSRGGRNTEAFF
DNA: TGTGCCAGCAGTCGGGGGGGGAGGAACACTGAAGCTTTCTTT

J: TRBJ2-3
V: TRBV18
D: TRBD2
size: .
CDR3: CASSSKGLAITDTQYF
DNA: TGTGCCAGCTCATCCAAGGGACTAGCGATCACAGATACGCAGTATTTT

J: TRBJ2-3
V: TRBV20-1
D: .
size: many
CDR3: CSAWRDLFSTDTQYF
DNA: TGCAGTGCTTGGCGGGATCTCTTTAGCACAGATACGCAGTATTTT

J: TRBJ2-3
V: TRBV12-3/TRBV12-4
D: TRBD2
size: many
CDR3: CASSLGGREDTQYF
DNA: TGTGCCAGCAGTTTAGGAGGGAGGGAGGATACGCAGTATTTT

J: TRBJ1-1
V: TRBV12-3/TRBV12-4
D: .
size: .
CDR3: CASSYRAIAFF
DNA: TGTGCCAGCAGTTATAGGGCGATAGCTTTCTTT

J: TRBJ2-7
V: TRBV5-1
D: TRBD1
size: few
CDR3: CASSLGPGTDVKQYF
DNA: TGCGCCAGCAGCTTGGGGCCCGGGACAGACGTCAAGCAGTACTTC

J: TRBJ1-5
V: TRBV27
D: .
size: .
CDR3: CASRLALGGHQPQHF
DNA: TGTGCCAGCAGGCTCGCGCTCGGGGGGCATCAGCCCCAGCATTTT

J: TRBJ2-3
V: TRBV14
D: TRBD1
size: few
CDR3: CASSQEYRDRVVGTQYF
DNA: TGTGCCAGCAGCCAAGAGTACCGGGACAGGGTCGTTGGTACGCAGTATTTT

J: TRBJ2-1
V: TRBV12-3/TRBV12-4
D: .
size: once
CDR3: CASTLQGRRAYEQFF
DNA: TGTGCCAGCACCCTACAAGGGAGGCGTGCCTACGAGCAGTTCTTC

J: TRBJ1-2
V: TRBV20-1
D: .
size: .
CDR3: CSARDSGNYGYTF
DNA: TGCAGTGCTAGAGACTCGGGGAACTATGGCTACACCTTC

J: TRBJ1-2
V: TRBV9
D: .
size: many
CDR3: CASSVEGVGAYGYTF
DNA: TGTGCCAGCAGCGTAGAAGGGGTAGGAGCTTATGGCTACACCTTC

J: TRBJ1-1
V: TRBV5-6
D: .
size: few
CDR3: CASSSTGGAGTEAFF
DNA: TGTGCCAGCAGCTCCACCGGTGGGGCTGGGACTGAAGCTTTCTTT

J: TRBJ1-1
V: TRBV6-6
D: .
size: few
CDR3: CASNQNTEAFF
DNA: TGTGCCAGCAACCAGAACACTGAAGCTTTCTTT

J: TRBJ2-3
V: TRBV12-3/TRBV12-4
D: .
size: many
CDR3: CASSLDYTDTQYF
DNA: TGTGCCAGCAGTTTAGACTACACAGATACGCAGTATTTT

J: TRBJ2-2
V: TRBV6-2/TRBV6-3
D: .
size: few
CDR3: CATTWDAAYGELFF
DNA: TGTGCCACCACTTGGGACGCAGCCTACGGGGAGCTGTTTTTT

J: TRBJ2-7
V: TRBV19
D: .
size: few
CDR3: CASSSRGGPSYEQYF
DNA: TGTGCCAGTAGTTCTCGCGGGGGCCCTTCCTACGAGCAGTACTTC

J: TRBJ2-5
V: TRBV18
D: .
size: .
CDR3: CASSPGRTSQETQYF
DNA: TGTGCCAGCTCACCCGGACGGACATCGCAAGAGACCCAGTACTTC

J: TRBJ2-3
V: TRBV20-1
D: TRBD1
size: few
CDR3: CSAREIRPGQGAPSTDTQYF
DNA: TGCAGTGCTAGAGAGATCCGACCGGGACAGGGGGCACCGAGCACAGATACGCAGTATTTT

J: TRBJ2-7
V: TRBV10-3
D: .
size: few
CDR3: CAIKGGQGASNEQYF
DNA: TGTGCCATCAAAGGGGGGCAGGGAGCGAGTAACGAGCAGTACTTC

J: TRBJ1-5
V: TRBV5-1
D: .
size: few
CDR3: CASSLYGNQPQHF
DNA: TGCGCCAGCAGCTTGTACGGGAATCAGCCCCAGCATTTT

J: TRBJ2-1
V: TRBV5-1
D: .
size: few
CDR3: CASGGGQVGNEQFF
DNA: TGCGCCAGCGGGGGGGGACAGGTCGGCAATGAGCAGTTCTTC

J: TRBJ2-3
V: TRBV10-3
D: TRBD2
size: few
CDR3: CAIWAGGGTDTQYF
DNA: TGTGCCATCTGGGCGGGAGGTGGGACAGATACGCAGTATTTT

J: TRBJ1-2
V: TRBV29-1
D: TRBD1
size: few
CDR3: CSVEELQGAPGYTF
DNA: TGCAGCGTTGAAGAGTTACAGGGGGCGCCTGGCTACACCTTC